This TCR beta chain was identified during a study of T cell responses to AZD1222 COVID-19 vaccine. Study-wide findings and caveats: Increased Spike-specific TCR breadth and depth were observed after two AZD1222 doses. It was only after the peak T cell response that any repertoires were sampled.

The length of the CDR3 is 14 residues. Trimming at V came to 1 base and at J to 8 bases, leaving 6 bases not matched to a gene. CDR1 SGHTS and CDR2 YDEGEE come from the germline V gene. This clone was counted between two and nine times. Its antigen remains unidentified. The data were produced by immunoSEQ multiplex PCR, yet TCRdb's version contains in-frame clones alone and is incomplete. Among 150,000 to 200,000 clones listed, 92% were seen once. The chain uses TRBV5-8 and TRBJ2-1, with 7 bases that match TRBD2. The receptor was isolated from an adult who received the AZD1222 COVID-19 vaccine. The specimen comprised peripheral blood, sampled 28 days after the second AZD1222 dose. The CDR3 nucleotides read TGTGCCAGCAGCTTGAGGGCGGGGGTCGATGAGCAGTTCTTC. Translation gives CASSLRAGVDEQFF. Full variable domain (rest looked up from reference TRBV5-8 and TRBJ2-1): EAGVTQSPTHLIKTRGQQATLRCSPISGHTSVYWYQQALGLGLQFLLWYDEGEERNRGNFPPRFSGRQFPNYSSELNVNALELEDSALYLCASSLRAGVDEQFFGPGTRLTVL.